This T cell receptor (beta chain) came from a study of control samples from healthy donors and cancer patients. Deletions cut 1 base from V and 0 bases from J, with 9 bases between. This CDR3 comprises 15 residues. Germline assignment: CDR1 SGHDT and CDR2 YYEEEE. TCRdb's copy holds only in-frame clones and misses some; the assay was immunoSEQ multiplex PCR. Here the sample spans tens of thousands of clones, about nine tenths being singletons. The TCR sequence derives from a woman aged 18-35 years in good health. The sequencing input was blood. V usage is TRBV5-6 and J usage is TRBJ2-3; D is perhaps TRBD2 (5 bases). The chain's CDR3 is CASSLFRGSTDTQYF. The CDR3 DNA sequence: TGTGCCAGCAGCTTGTTTAGAGGGAGCACAGATACGCAGTATTTT.